These 13 T cell receptor beta chains were sequenced from one sample in a study of T cell responses to AZD1222 COVID-19 vaccine. Sequencing used immunoSEQ multiplex PCR; TCRdb keeps in-frame clones, though not all of them. The data hold about 120,000 clones, with 80% to 90% observed a single time. This specimen consisted of peripheral blood, obtained on day 0 of AZD1222 vaccination. These receptors originate from an adult in good health.

The chain combines TRBV27 with TRBJ2-7, with 8 bases that match TRBD1. Trimming at V came to 6 bases and at J to 2 bases, leaving 9 bases not matched to a gene. Germline CDR1 MNHEY, CDR2 SMNVEV (reference sequence). The length of the CDR3 is 15 residues. The CDR3 region is CASSSVGTGAYEQYF. CDR3 DNA sequence: TGTGCCAGCAGCTCCGTTGGGACAGGAGCCTACGAGCAGTACTTC.

V gene TRBV7-2 combines with J gene TRBJ2-1; D might be TRBD2 (5 bases). The germline gives CDR1 SGHTA, CDR2 FQGNSA. The ends were cut back, 0 bases at V and 5 bases at J, with 11 bases in the middle. The CDR3 has 15 amino acids. CDR3 bases: TGTGCCAGCAGCTTAGCGGGAGTTGCAAACAATGAGCAGTTCTTC. It encodes CASSLAGVANNEQFF.

The CDR3 DNA reads TGTGCCTGGAGGGGTCGGCTTTCTGGAAACACCATATATTTT. Protein sequence: CAWRGRLSGNTIYF. V gene TRBV30 combines with J gene TRBJ1-3; D ambiguous. Per germline, CDR1 GTSNPN and CDR2 SVGIG (reference sequence). The CDR3 spans 14 residues. V lost 3 bases, J lost 1 base, and 10 bases lay in between.

In the case of this clone: This sample includes further DNA sequences coding for the same CDR3. V gene TRBV30 combines with J gene TRBJ1-1, with 7 bases identical to TRBD1. CDR1 is GTSNPN and CDR2 is SVGIG in the germline V gene (reference sequence). V shed 4 bases and J 4 bases; nucleotides not matched to a gene: 3. This CDR3 has 12 residues. The CDR3: CAWMTGLTEAFF. The CDR3 coding sequence is TGTGCCTGGATGACAGGGCTCACTGAAGCTTTCTTT.

The chain joins TRBV7-2 to TRBJ2-7; a possible D gene is TRBD2 (6 bases). Germline-derived CDR1 and CDR2 are SGHTA and FQGNSA. The CDR3 extends over 15 amino acids. Trimming removed 1 base from V and 0 bases from J, with 10 bases in between. CDR3 sequence reads: CASSLEGRGSYEQYF. DNA for the CDR3: TGTGCCAGCAGCTTAGAAGGGCGGGGCTCCTACGAGCAGTACTTC.

The V gene is TRBV6-1, the J gene TRBJ2-7, with TRBD1 as a possible D gene (5 bases). The germline gives CDR1 MNHNS, CDR2 SASEGT. The CDR3 is made up of 16 amino acids. Trimming removed 3 bases from V and 3 bases from J, with 18 bases in between. CDR3 protein: CASSDAQAPVNYEQYF. The CDR3 nucleotides are TGTGCCAGCAGTGACGCACAGGCTCCCGTGAACTACGAGCAGTACTTC.

The CDR3 DNA is TGTGCCAGCAGCGTCTTATACACCGGGGAGCTGTTTTTT. Encoded protein: CASSVLYTGELFF. V usage is TRBV9 and J usage is TRBJ2-2; no definite D call. The CDR3 runs 13 residues. Trimming took 2 bases from V and 3 from J, leaving 5 bases between them. Germline CDR1 reads SGDLS; CDR2 reads YYNGEE. Based on the CDR3 plus reference TRBV9 and TRBJ2-2, the full variable domain is DSGVTQTPKHLITATGQRVTLRCSPRSGDLSVYWYQQSLDQGLQFLIQYYNGEERAKGNILERFSAQQFPDLHSELNLSSLELGDSALYFCASSVLYTGELFFGEGSRLTVL.

This rearrangement joins TRBV6-1 to TRBJ1-1; D unclear. Between the trimmed V and J ends, which lost 2 bases and 1 base, there was a span of 14 bases. The CDR3 extends over 16 amino acids. Germline V gene lookup returns CDR1 MNHNS and CDR2 SASEGT. Here the CDR3 reads CASSELEDPRNTEAFF. CDR3 coding DNA: TGTGCCAGCAGTGAATTAGAGGACCCCCGGAACACTGAAGCTTTCTTT.

The J gene is TRBJ1-1, the V gene TRBV11-1; 9 nucleotides align to TRBD1. There are 13 residues in the CDR3. The junction had 6 bases not matched to a gene; V was cut back by 5 bases and J by 8 bases. Germline assignment: CDR1 SGHAT and CDR2 FQDESV (reference sequence). The CDR3, as DNA: TGTGCCAGCAGCCCGGACAGGGGAAAGGAAGCTTTCTTT. This encodes CASSPDRGKEAFF.

CDR3 amino acids: CASSQRSYEQYF. The CDR3 nucleotides read TGTGCCAGCAGCCAACGAAGCTACGAGCAGTACTTC. The chain employs TRBV14 and TRBJ2-7; no reliable D call. Germline assignment: CDR1 SGHDN and CDR2 FVKESK. The CDR3 sequence is 12 residues long. V gave up 2 bases and J gave up 3 bases, with 5 bases separating them.

The chain joins TRBV27 to TRBJ1-2; TRBD1 might be the D (6 bases). Trimming took off 3 bases at V and 4 bases at J, with 15 bases between the two ends. Germline V CDR1 and CDR2: MNHEY, SMNVEV (reference sequence). The CDR3 loop spans 15 amino acids. The CDR3 DNA sequence: TGTGCCAGCAGTTTTGGCGGCAGGGGAGGCTATGGCTACACCTTC. As protein: CASSFGGRGGYGYTF.

The chain combines TRBV12-3 or TRBV12-4 with TRBJ2-1; no firm D call. The CDR3 loop spans 11 amino acids. The germline V and J ends were trimmed by 5 bases and 10 bases, with 9 bases remaining between them. As DNA, the CDR3 is TGTGCCAGCAGTAACCGCGGCGAGCAGTTCTTC. Encoded protein: CASSNRGEQFF.

This rearrangement joins TRBV5-4 to TRBJ2-2, with D tentatively TRBD1 (5 bases). The CDR3 has 14 amino acids. The germline gives CDR1 SGHNT, CDR2 YYREEE (reference sequence). V shed 5 bases and J shed 1 base, with 9 bases lying between them. CDR3 loop: CASRYDRNTGELFF. The CDR3 bases are TGTGCCAGCAGATATGACAGGAACACCGGGGAGCTGTTTTTT.